A selection of T cell receptor beta chains follows, all from one sample in a study of human T cells and chemical hapten exposure. TCRdb fed the RACE reads into MiXCR, producing one record per CDR3 protein. This table holds just over 95,000 distinct CDR3 sequences, 27% found once. The sequencing used whole blood, collected in connection with sensitization to the hapten diphenylcyclopropenone (DPC). Receptors were obtained from a man aged 40-49 years with alopecia areata. Some clones in this sample may be carry-over from other donors' samples. Both conserved end residues are part of each CDR3. The order of the fields is D gene, V gene, J gene, clone size, CDR3 protein, CDR3 DNA. D genes are given only for firm matches. Clone size is given for some rows only: seen once, a few or many times, or a class if the clone is expanded.

TRBD2	TRBV5-6	TRBJ2-2	-	CASRPSGTSAGELFF	TGTGCCAGCAGACCTTCCGGGACTAGCGCCGGGGAGCTGTTTTTT
TRBD1	TRBV5-6	TRBJ1-2	-	CASSVDRGQHGYTF	TGTGCCAGCAGCGTCGACAGGGGTCAGCATGGCTACACCTTC
TRBD1	TRBV12-3/TRBV12-4	TRBJ1-1	-	CASSPRQGGNTEAFF	TGTGCCAGCAGTCCGCGACAGGGGGGGAACACTGAAGCTTTCTTT
TRBD2	TRBV20-1	TRBJ2-3	-	CSARSTSGGTDTQYF	TGCAGTGCTAGATCAACTAGCGGGGGCACAGATACGCAGTATTTT
-	TRBV28	TRBJ2-3	-	CASSGSRLGWSTDTQYF	TGTGCCAGCAGTGGTTCTAGGCTTGGGTGGAGCACAGATACGCAGTATTTT
TRBD2	TRBV5-1	TRBJ2-3	few	CASQQREVEDTQYF	TGCGCCAGCCAGCAGCGGGAGGTTGAAGATACGCAGTATTTT
-	TRBV27	TRBJ1-1	few	CASSLARMNTEAFF	TGTGCCAGCAGTTTGGCCAGAATGAACACTGAAGCTTTCTTT
TRBD2	TRBV29-1	TRBJ2-3	few	CSVDLAGITDTQYF	TGCAGCGTTGACCTAGCGGGTATCACAGATACGCAGTATTTT
TRBD2	TRBV2	TRBJ2-3	-	CASRLPGLAGGSTDTQYF	TGTGCCAGCAGACTCCCGGGACTAGCGGGCGGTAGCACAGATACGCAGTATTTT
TRBD2	TRBV12-3/TRBV12-4	TRBJ2-3	few	CASSSGLAGGTDTQYF	TGTGCCAGCAGCTCCGGACTAGCGGGAGGAACAGATACGCAGTATTTT
-	TRBV12-3/TRBV12-4	TRBJ1-1	-	CASVPRGANTEAFF	TGTGCCAGCGTCCCCCGTGGGGCGAACACTGAAGCTTTCTTT
TRBD2	TRBV12-5	TRBJ2-1	-	CASGATSGAYNEQFF	TGTGCTAGTGGTGCTACTAGCGGCGCTTACAATGAGCAGTTCTTC
-	TRBV20-1	TRBJ1-1	-	CSARVGGRNTEAFF	TGCAGTGCTAGAGTGGGGGGACGTAACACTGAAGCTTTCTTT
-	TRBV5-1	TRBJ2-1	few	CASSVRRDYNEQFF	TGCGCCAGCAGCGTACGAAGGGACTACAATGAGCAGTTCTTC
TRBD2	TRBV28	TRBJ2-1	many	CASSPLAGGYEQFF	TGTGCCAGCAGTCCTCTAGCGGGAGGATATGAGCAGTTCTTC
TRBD2	TRBV29-1	TRBJ2-1	few	CSVHPVASGSNEQFF	TGCAGCGTACACCCCGTGGCTAGCGGGAGCAATGAGCAGTTCTTC
-	TRBV6-6	TRBJ1-5	-	CASSYGAVNQPQHF	TGTGCCAGCAGTTACGGCGCAGTCAATCAGCCCCAGCATTTT
-	TRBV28	TRBJ2-6	few	CASSSPSGRSGANVLTF	TGTGCCAGCAGTTCCCCATCGGGCAGATCTGGGGCCAACGTCCTGACTTTC
TRBD2	TRBV20-1	TRBJ2-7	few	CSARGEGCPYEQYF	TGCAGTGCTAGGGGGGAGGGTTGTCCCTACGAGCAGTACTTC
-	TRBV7-9	TRBJ2-3	-	CASSSQGPLTFSTDTQYF	TGTGCCAGCAGTTCGCAGGGGCCATTAACCTTTAGCACAGATACGCAGTATTTT
-	TRBV7-6	TRBJ2-2	-	CASSLGAPSRLDTGELFF	TGTGCCAGCAGCTTAGGAGCCCCCTCCCGACTGGACACCGGGGAGCTGTTTTTT
-	TRBV10-2	TRBJ1-5	few	CASSDRTGARNQPQHF	TGCGCCAGCAGTGATAGAACGGGGGCCAGGAATCAGCCCCAGCATTTT
-	TRBV14	TRBJ2-5	-	CASSQDNPGRRDQETQYF	TGTGCCAGCAGCCAAGATAATCCAGGGCGCCGAGATCAAGAGACCCAGTACTTC
TRBD2	TRBV28	TRBJ2-3	few	CASSPSSGRATDTQYF	TGTGCCAGCAGTCCATCTAGCGGGAGGGCCACAGATACGCAGTATTTT
TRBD2	TRBV9	TRBJ2-5	-	CASSVLAGGETQYF	TGTGCCAGCAGCGTACTAGCGGGAGGAGAGACCCAGTACTTC
-	TRBV6-2/TRBV6-3	TRBJ2-7	-	CASSSLDPPRGSYEQYF	TGTGCCAGCAGTTCCCTTGACCCACCTAGAGGCTCCTACGAGCAGTACTTC
TRBD1	TRBV7-2	TRBJ1-1	once	CASSSRRQGGGTEAFF	TGTGCCAGCAGCTCCCGCCGACAGGGTGGGGGAACTGAAGCTTTCTTT
TRBD2	TRBV6-2/TRBV6-3	TRBJ2-3	-	CASSTRLAGSPDTQYF	TGTGCCAGCAGCACAAGACTAGCGGGAAGCCCAGATACGCAGTATTTT
-	TRBV20-1	TRBJ2-3	-	CSARRRPGTDTQYF	TGCAGTGCTAGAAGGCGGCCCGGCACAGATACGCAGTATTTT
-	TRBV18	TRBJ2-2	few	CASSPKANTGELFF	TGTGCCAGCTCACCGAAAGCGAACACCGGGGAGCTGTTTTTT
TRBD1	TRBV7-9	TRBJ1-4	-	CASSLVTGTDRQKLFF	TGTGCCAGCAGCTTGGTAACCGGGACAGATCGACAAAAACTGTTTTTT
TRBD1	TRBV4-2	TRBJ1-5	few	CASSQDRDRPGQPQHF	TGTGCCAGCAGCCAAGATAGGGACAGGCCCGGTCAGCCCCAGCATTTT
TRBD2	TRBV12-3/TRBV12-4	TRBJ2-1	-	CASSARGAGGPNEQFF	TGTGCCAGCAGCGCCCGGGGAGCGGGAGGGCCCAATGAGCAGTTCTTC
TRBD2	TRBV9	TRBJ2-7	-	CASSESGVGEQYF	TGTGCCAGCAGCGAAAGCGGGGTCGGCGAGCAGTACTTC
-	TRBV9	TRBJ1-3	few	CASSVGSSGNTIYF	TGTGCCAGCAGCGTGGGCAGCTCTGGAAACACCATATATTTT
-	TRBV9	TRBJ2-3	-	CASSRGLAVSTDTQYF	TGTGCCAGCAGCCGGGGGTTGGCCGTTAGCACAGATACGCAGTATTTT
-	TRBV18	TRBJ2-2	-	CASSPLGSANTGELFF	TGTGCCAGCTCACCTCTCGGGTCCGCGAACACCGGGGAGCTGTTTTTT
TRBD1	TRBV6-2/TRBV6-3	TRBJ1-2	few	CASKDPGGYGYTF	TGTGCCAGCAAAGATCCAGGGGGCTATGGCTACACCTTC
TRBD1	TRBV27	TRBJ2-3	few	CASSWTGRDTQYF	TGTGCCAGCAGTTGGACAGGGCGAGATACGCAGTATTTT